This paragraph covers one T cell receptor beta chain sequence. Its recognized antigen is unknown. One base away there is no much larger clone; base qualities are not given. The data were obtained in a study of CD8 T cells in Susac syndrome (dated 2019 in TCRdb). As for the study more broadly: Of the Susac syndrome patients who were sequenced, roughly eight were in clinical remission while about 6 had clinically active disease. Repertoire sequencing was used to test whether CD8+ T cell activation and differentiation in Susac syndrome was antigen driven. At blood withdrawal, Susac syndrome patients were therapy-naive, treated with corticosteroids (with IVIg additionally given to some), or treated with IVIg alone. The study compared CD8+ T cell repertoire clonality among 12 healthy donors, around 14 Susac syndrome patients and 15 multiple sclerosis patients.

High-throughput TCR beta sequencing profiled peripheral blood CD8+ and CD4+ T cells from healthy donors, Susac syndrome patients and multiple sclerosis patients. Recently defined diagnostic criteria for definite or probable disease were met by the Susac syndrome patients. Bulk CD8+ and CD4+ T cells were purified magnetically by negative isolation, whereas CD8+ TEMRA cells were enriched by FACS. Blood was collected in EDTA tubes and processed within 24 hours, with PBMCs isolated through density gradient centrifugation. PBMCs intended for TCR sequencing were cryopreserved in liquid nitrogen and were subsequently thawed in a 37 degrees C water bath. Purity of sorted or isolated CD4+, CD8+ and CD8+ TEMRA cells was at least 90%. General findings and caveats noted by the study authors: The number of individuals in the TCR sequencing and HLA analysis was acknowledged as relatively small. Clonal expansion was observed in Susac syndrome CD8+ repertoires, with the highest expansion in CD8+ TEMRA cells and greater expansion in clinically active than in remitting patients. Roughly 17 and five Susac-specific public clones were found in the total CD8+ and CD8+ TEMRA repertoires, respectively.

RNA was extracted using the RNeasy kit, and about 0.5 to 1 ug of the RNA was reverse transcribed with random hexamers. TCR beta CDR3 regions were amplified with the immunoSEQ multiplex PCR assay covering 54 Vbeta and 13 Jbeta segments. To correct PCR amplification bias, a synthetic template baseline was used for both primer optimization and computational correction. The authors processed their data as follows. Reads were annotated to V, D and J genes according to IMGT and were analyzed with immunoSEQ Analyzer, with only productive sequences retained. Clonality was computed as one minus Shannon entropy normalized by log2 of the number of productive unique sequences. For each patient and control, public and private clones were evaluated among the 100 most prevalent clones. A clone was defined as Susac-specific if it was absent from the healthy and MS cohorts, from more than 850 published viral clones and from other ImmuneACCESS disease sequences. TCRdb reanalyzed the raw reads on its own, using fastp at Q25 for trimming and MiXCR for clone calling, and kept in-frame beta chains. Rows matching on CDR3 protein sequence are summarized as one entry with the most common DNA and genes. TCRdb assigned the V and J calls; the authors' analysis was not used. The sample profile shows tens of thousands of distinct CDR3 sequences; more than 85% of them were found once. The ten biggest clones cover approximately 0.48% of the sample.

The CDR3 goes from the cysteine to the phenylalanine over 15 residues. The CDR3 DNA has 45 bases and is translated from base 1. The germline V gene yields SNHLY for CDR1 and FYNNEI for CDR2. Trimming takes 7 bases off V and 4 bases off J; junction bases not matched to a gene: 9. The sequence is built from TRBV2 and TRBJ2-1, with 8 bases aligning to TRBD2. Source material: CD8+ T cells from PBMCs. This receptor was taken from a human donor with Susac syndrome. The CDR3 protein is CASKSWREVYNEQFF. The sequenced DNA is TGTGCCAGCAAATCGTGGCGGGAGGTTTACAATGAGCAGTTCTTC.